One sample yielded the 20 T cell receptor beta chains listed below, sequenced in a study of T-cell reconstitution after alpha-beta-depleted transplantation in children. Preparation of the TCRbeta library involved a method that used unique molecular identifiers. A single record per CDR3 protein comes from TCRdb applying MiXCR to the PCR reads. Of 420,000 or so distinct CDR3 sequences in the sample, 9.5% to 13% were seen once. Sample: PBMCs from the stem cell graft donor, taken from the stem cell graft. Receptors were obtained from a human donor who donated a stem cell graft to a child with acute myeloid leukemia.

This clonotype was recorded a few times. The chain links TRBV7-6 to TRBJ2-3; 8 bases are a match to TRBD2. CDR1 and CDR2 from the germline V gene are SGHVS and FNYEAQ. V was clipped by 4 bases and J by 3 bases; unmatched bases: 6. The CDR3 has 15 amino acids. Here the CDR3 reads CASSYSGVVTDTQYF. CDR3 nucleotides: TGTGCCAGCAGCTATAGCGGGGTGGTTACAGATACGCAGTATTTT. Full variable domain (remainder filled in from reference TRBV7-6 and TRBJ2-3): GAGVSQSPRYKVTKRGQDVALRCDPISGHVSLYWYRQALGQGPEFLTYFNYEAQQDKSGLPNDRFSAERPEGSISTLTIQRTEQRDSAMYRCASSYSGVVTDTQYFGPGTRLTVL.

This chain links TRBV29-1 with TRBJ1-2; TRBD1 is a possible D gene (5 bases). The germline gives CDR1 SQVTM, CDR2 ANQGSEA. The CDR3 is made up of 11 amino acids. The germline V and J ends were trimmed by 7 bases and 5 bases, with 11 bases remaining between them. CDR3 DNA: TGCAGCGCGGGACCTGAATATGGCTACACCTTC. Its translation is CSAGPEYGYTF.

This clonotype was counted at least ten times. The chain uses TRBV4-2 and TRBJ2-5; D could derive from TRBD1 or TRBD2 (5 bases each). This CDR3 has 18 amino acids. Germline V gene sequence: CDR1 LGHNA, CDR2 YNFKEQ. V dropped 0 bases and J dropped 2 bases, with 19 bases sitting between them. CDR3 DNA: TGTGCCAGCAGCCAAGAGGGGTGGGGGTCGAGTTCGCAAGAGACCCAGTACTTC. It encodes CASSQEGWGSSSQETQYF.

This clonotype was picked up a small number of times. This rearrangement joins TRBV2 to TRBJ2-5; 9 bases fit TRBD1. With V trimmed by 4 bases and J by 3 bases, 0 bases remained unmatched. The V gene's germline CDR1 is SNHLY and CDR2 FYNNEI. CDR3 length: 13 residues. The DNA of the CDR3 is TGTGCCAGCAGTGGGGACAGGGAAGAGACCCAGTACTTC. Translated, it gives CASSGDREETQYF.

This clonotype appeared a few times. For the CDR3, the DNA is TGTGCCAGCGGGTCGGCGGGGGTCTCTGGGGCCAACGTCCTGACTTTC. As protein: CASGSAGVSGANVLTF. The gene calls are TRBV2 and TRBJ2-6, with TRBD2 matching 7 bases. Losses at the gene ends were 8 bases for V and 0 bases for J; bases not matched to a gene: 7. Per germline, CDR1 SNHLY and CDR2 FYNNEI. CDR3 size: 16 residues.

Ten or more counts support this clonotype. The chain links TRBV20-1 to TRBJ2-3, with D possibly TRBD2 on 6 matching bases. The V gene lost 5 bases and the J gene lost 6 bases, with 15 bases spanning the gap. CDR3 length: 13 amino acids. Germline assignment: CDR1 DFQATT and CDR2 SNEGSKA (reference sequence). The CDR3 spells CSAPSGGPDTQYF. The CDR3, as DNA: TGCAGTGCTCCGTCCGGGGGACCGGATACGCAGTATTTT.

This clonotype was seen a handful of times. This chain's CDR3 is CASSPRAGWEKLFF. Written as DNA, the CDR3 is TGCGCCAGCAGCCCCCGGGCAGGATGGGAAAAACTGTTTTTT. The genes are TRBV4-3 and TRBJ1-4, with no clear D. In germline, CDR1 is LGHNA, CDR2 YSLEER. This CDR3 is 14 amino acids long. V gave up 4 bases and J gave up 8 bases, with 14 bases separating them.

The rearrangement links TRBV5-1 to TRBJ2-3, with TRBD2 matching over 13 bases. V gave up 4 bases and J gave up 2 bases; unmatched junction bases: 4. The CDR3 contains 16 residues. Germline V CDR1 and CDR2: SGHRS, YFSETQ. The CDR3 DNA reads TGCGCCAGCAGCAGCGGGACTAGCGGGGCCACAGATACGCAGTATTTT. The encoded protein is CASSSGTSGATDTQYF.

This clonotype has a count of ten or more. The chain links TRBV12-3 or TRBV12-4 to TRBJ2-7; D gene uncertain. V was clipped by 8 bases and J by 9 bases, with 5 bases between them. The length of the CDR3 is 8 residues. CDR3 bases: TGTGCCAGCCTCCCGCAGTACGTC. Its translation is CASLPQYV.

Regarding this clonotype: A read error may produce the germline difference seen at one junction end. The genes are TRBV20-1 and TRBJ2-5; 9 nucleotides align to TRBD2. CDR1 is DFQATT and CDR2 is SNEGSKA in the germline V gene (reference sequence). This CDR3 has 15 residues. The chain's CDR3 is CCATGRAGGQETQYF. The CDR3 coding sequence is TGCTGTGCGACCGGGCGAGCGGGGGGACAAGAGACCCAGTACTTC.

In this sample, this clonotype turned up many times. The chain employs TRBV20-1 and TRBJ2-1; a weak D match, TRBD2 (7 bases). The length of the CDR3 is 14 residues. V lost 6 bases to trimming and J lost 6 bases, with 18 bases between them. From germline, CDR1 is DFQATT and CDR2 SNEGSKA (reference sequence). CDR3 bases: TGCAGTGCCGCCAAGGCAGGGGAGGGCAATGAGCAGTTCTTC. Amino acid sequence: CSAAKAGEGNEQFF.

This clonotype came up many times. The V call is TRBV29-1, the J call TRBJ2-3; D unresolved. This CDR3 spans 14 amino acids. Germline V gene lookup returns CDR1 SQVTM and CDR2 ANQGSEA. Trimming pared 4 bases from V and 2 bases from J, leaving 13 bases between. CDR3 sequence reads: CSVADNPSTDTQYF. DNA for the CDR3: TGCAGCGTTGCCGACAATCCCTCCACAGATACGCAGTATTTT.

This clonotype appeared a few times. The V and J genes are TRBV11-2 and TRBJ1-2; D ambiguous. The CDR3 totals 15 residues. The V and J ends lost 5 bases and 4 bases respectively, with 17 bases between them. Germline V lookup: CDR1 SGHAT, CDR2 FQNNGV. The CDR3 spells CASSREAASLYGYTF. The CDR3 coding sequence is TGTGCCAGCAGCCGTGAGGCGGCCAGTCTCTATGGCTACACCTTC.

This clonotype was seen repeatedly, ten times or more. The CDR3 loop reads CSAGWLGGMSYQETQYF. The CDR3 nucleotides are TGCAGTGCTGGATGGCTAGGGGGAATGTCGTACCAAGAGACCCAGTACTTC. The chain carries TRBV20-1 and TRBJ2-5; D is possibly TRBD1 (6 bases). Trimming took off 5 bases at V and 0 bases at J, with 22 bases between the two ends. The length of the CDR3 is 17 residues. The germline V gene has CDR1 DFQATT and CDR2 SNEGSKA (reference sequence).

This clonotype was seen a handful of times. The chain couples TRBV7-6 to TRBJ2-3; possible D gene TRBD1, 6 bases. This CDR3 has 19 residues. The V end was cut by 5 bases, the J end by 1 base, with 25 bases between. Per germline, CDR1 SGHVS and CDR2 FNYEAQ. CDR3 nucleotides: TGTGCCAGCAGCAGTGGGTCCACAGGGATGCCCCTCGGCACAGATACGCAGTATTTT. Its protein product is CASSSGSTGMPLGTDTQYF.

V gene TRBV5-5 combines with J gene TRBJ2-2; 7 bases are shared with TRBD2. The junction had 4 bases not matched to a gene; V was cut back by 1 base and J by 1 base. Per germline, CDR1 SGHKS and CDR2 YYEKEE (reference sequence). The CDR3 spans 16 residues. CDR3 sequence: CASSLSSGLNTGELFF. The CDR3 DNA reads as TGTGCCAGCAGCTTGTCTAGCGGACTGAACACCGGGGAGCTGTTTTTT.

This chain links TRBV7-9 with TRBJ2-1; 11 bases agree with TRBD1. The CDR3 runs 18 residues. From germline, CDR1 is SEHNR and CDR2 FQNEAQ (reference sequence). Trimming cost V 1 base and J 8 bases; bases outside gene matches: 13. The CDR3 region has the DNA TGTGCCAGCAGCTTAGGAACCTTCCGGGACAGGGGGATCGATGAGCAGTTCTTC. Amino acid sequence: CASSLGTFRDRGIDEQFF.

This clonotype showed up many times. The chain combines TRBV12-3 or TRBV12-4 with TRBJ1-1; unclear D gene. The CDR3 totals 13 residues. Between the trimmed V and J ends, which lost 6 bases and 4 bases, there was a span of 12 bases. CDR3 DNA: TGTGCCAGCAGAAAGGGAGAGGGCACTGAAGCTTTCTTT. Encoded protein: CASRKGEGTEAFF.

This clonotype was observed a few times. V is TRBV29-1 and J is TRBJ2-3; D possibly corresponds to TRBD2 (5 bases). V lost 4 bases, J lost 3 bases, and 11 bases lay in between. In germline, CDR1 is SQVTM, CDR2 ANQGSEA. The CDR3 runs 13 residues. The DNA of the CDR3 is TGCAGCGTTGGGGGAGCCGGGACAGATACGCAGTATTTT. The encoded protein is CSVGGAGTDTQYF.

The chain has TRBV7-2 and TRBJ1-5; 12 bases agree with TRBD1. V trimming: 4 bases; J trimming: 6 bases; junction bases outside the gene matches: 7. Germline-derived CDR1 and CDR2 are SGHTA and FQGNSA. This CDR3 is built from 16 residues. In DNA, the CDR3 is TGTGCCAGCAGCTGGGGGACAGGGGGCGCCCCTCAGCCCCAGCATTTT. It translates to CASSWGTGGAPQPQHF.